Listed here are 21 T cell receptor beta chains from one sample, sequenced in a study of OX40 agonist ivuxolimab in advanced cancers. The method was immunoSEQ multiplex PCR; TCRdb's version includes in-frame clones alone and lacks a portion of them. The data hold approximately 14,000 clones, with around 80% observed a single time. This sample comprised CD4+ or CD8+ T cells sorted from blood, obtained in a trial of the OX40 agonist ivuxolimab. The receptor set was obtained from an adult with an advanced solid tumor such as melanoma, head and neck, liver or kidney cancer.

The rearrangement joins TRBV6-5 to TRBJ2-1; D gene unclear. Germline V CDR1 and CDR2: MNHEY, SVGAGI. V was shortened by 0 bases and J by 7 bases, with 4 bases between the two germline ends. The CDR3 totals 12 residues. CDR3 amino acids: CASSYSRNEQFF. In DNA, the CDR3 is TGTGCCAGCAGTTACTCGAGGAATGAGCAGTTCTTC.

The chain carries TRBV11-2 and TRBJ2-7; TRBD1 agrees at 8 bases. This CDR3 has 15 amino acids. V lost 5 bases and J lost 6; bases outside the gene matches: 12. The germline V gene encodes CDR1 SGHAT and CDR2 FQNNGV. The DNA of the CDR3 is TGTGCCAGCAGCCTAGGTCCAGGGGGCGCGTCCGAGCAGTACTTC. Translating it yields CASSLGPGGASEQYF.

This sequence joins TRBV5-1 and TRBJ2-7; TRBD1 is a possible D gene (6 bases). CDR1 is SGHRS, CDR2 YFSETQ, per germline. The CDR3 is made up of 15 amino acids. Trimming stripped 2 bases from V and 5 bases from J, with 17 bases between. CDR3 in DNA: TGCGCCAGCAGCTTCTCACAGGGTTTGTCTCACGAGCAGTACTTC. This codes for CASSFSQGLSHEQYF.

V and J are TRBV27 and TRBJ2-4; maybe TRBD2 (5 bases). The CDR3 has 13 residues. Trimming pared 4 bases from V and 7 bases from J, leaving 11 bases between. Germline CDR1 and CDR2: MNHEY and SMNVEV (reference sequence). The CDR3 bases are TGTGCCAGCAGTTCAGAGGGTCGGAACATTCAGTACTTC. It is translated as CASSSEGRNIQYF.

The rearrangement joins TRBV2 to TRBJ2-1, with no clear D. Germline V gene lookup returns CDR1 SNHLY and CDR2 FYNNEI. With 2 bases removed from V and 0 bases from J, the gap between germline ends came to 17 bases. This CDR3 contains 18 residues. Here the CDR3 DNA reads TGTGCCAGCAGTGAATTATTGGGTGTGCCCAGCTCCTACAATGAGCAGTTCTTC. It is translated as CASSELLGVPSSYNEQFF.

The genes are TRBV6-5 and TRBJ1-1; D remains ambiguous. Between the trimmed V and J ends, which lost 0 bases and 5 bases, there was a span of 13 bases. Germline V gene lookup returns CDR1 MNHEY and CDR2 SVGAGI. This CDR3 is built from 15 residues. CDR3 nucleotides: TGTGCCAGCAGTTACTCGATAGTGGGTGGGACTGAAGCTTTCTTT. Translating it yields CASSYSIVGGTEAFF.

CDR3 sequence: CASSSPGSSPSYEQYF. CDR3 sequence (DNA): TGTGCCAGCAGCTCCCCGGGGTCCTCCCCATCCTACGAGCAGTACTTC. The chain links TRBV7-8 to TRBJ2-7; possibly TRBD2 for D (5 bases). The V gene's germline CDR1 is SGHVS and CDR2 FQNEAQ. V lost 4 bases and J 1 base, leaving 17 bases between the germline ends. The CDR3 runs to 16 residues.

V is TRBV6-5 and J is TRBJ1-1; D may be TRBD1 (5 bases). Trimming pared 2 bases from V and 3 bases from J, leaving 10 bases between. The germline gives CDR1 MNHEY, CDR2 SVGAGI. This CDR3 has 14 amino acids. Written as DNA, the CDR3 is TGTGCCAGCAGTTACGACGGGGCGGACACTGAAGCTTTCTTT. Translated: CASSYDGADTEAFF.

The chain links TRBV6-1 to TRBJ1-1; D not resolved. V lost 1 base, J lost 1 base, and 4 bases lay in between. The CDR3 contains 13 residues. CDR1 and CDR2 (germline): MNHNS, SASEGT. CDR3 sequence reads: CASSEEGNTEAFF. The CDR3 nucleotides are TGTGCCAGCAGTGAAGAGGGGAACACTGAAGCTTTCTTT.

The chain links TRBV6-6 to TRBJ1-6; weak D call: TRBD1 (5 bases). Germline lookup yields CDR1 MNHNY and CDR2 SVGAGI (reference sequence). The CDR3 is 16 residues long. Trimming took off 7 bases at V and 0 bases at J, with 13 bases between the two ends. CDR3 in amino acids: CASTGLRSSYNSPLHF. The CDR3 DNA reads TGTGCCAGCACGGGACTTCGGAGCTCCTATAATTCACCCCTCCACTTT.

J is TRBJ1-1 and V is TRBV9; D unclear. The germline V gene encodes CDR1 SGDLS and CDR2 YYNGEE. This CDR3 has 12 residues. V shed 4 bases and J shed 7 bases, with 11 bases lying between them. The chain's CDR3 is CASSQRNGEAFF. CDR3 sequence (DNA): TGTGCCAGCAGCCAACGGAACGGTGAAGCTTTCTTT.

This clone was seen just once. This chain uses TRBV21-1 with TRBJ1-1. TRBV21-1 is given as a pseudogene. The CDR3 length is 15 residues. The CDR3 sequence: CASSGSSAMNTEAFF. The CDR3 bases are TGTGCCAGCAGCGGCTCCTCGGCCATGAACACTGAAGCTTTCTTT.

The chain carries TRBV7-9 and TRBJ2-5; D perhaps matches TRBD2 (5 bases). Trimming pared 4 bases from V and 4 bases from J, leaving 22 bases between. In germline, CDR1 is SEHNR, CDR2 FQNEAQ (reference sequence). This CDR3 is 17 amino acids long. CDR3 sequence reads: CASSSSTRGAWGETQYF. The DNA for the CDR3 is TGTGCCAGCAGCTCATCGACACGGGGAGCGTGGGGAGAGACCCAGTACTTC.

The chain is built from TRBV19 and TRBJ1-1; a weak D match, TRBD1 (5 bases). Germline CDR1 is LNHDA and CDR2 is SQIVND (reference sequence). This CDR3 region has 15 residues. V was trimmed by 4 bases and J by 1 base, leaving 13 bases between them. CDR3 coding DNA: TGTGCCAGTAGTACTATGGACACTCGGAACACTGAAGCTTTCTTT. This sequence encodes CASSTMDTRNTEAFF.

DNA of the CDR3: TGTGCCAGCACAGGGACAGTGAACACTGAAGCTTTCTTT. It codes for CASTGTVNTEAFF. The chain is built from TRBV7-3 and TRBJ1-1, with 7 nucleotides matching TRBD1. CDR1 and CDR2 (germline): SGHTA, FQGTGA. The CDR3 covers 13 residues. Unmatched junction bases numbered 2, after V lost 7 bases and J lost 0 bases.

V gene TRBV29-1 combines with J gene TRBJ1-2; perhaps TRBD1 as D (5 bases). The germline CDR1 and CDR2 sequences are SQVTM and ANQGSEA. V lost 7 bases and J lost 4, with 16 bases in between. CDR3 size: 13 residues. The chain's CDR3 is CSGVLGGSYGYTF. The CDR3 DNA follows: TGCAGCGGCGTCCTGGGGGGGAGCTATGGCTACACCTTC.

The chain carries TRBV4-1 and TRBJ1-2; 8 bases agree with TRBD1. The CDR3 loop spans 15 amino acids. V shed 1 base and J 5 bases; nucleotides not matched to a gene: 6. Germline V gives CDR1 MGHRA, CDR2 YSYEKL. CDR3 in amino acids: CASSQGSTGVYGYTF. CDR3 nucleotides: TGCGCCAGCAGCCAAGGATCGACAGGGGTTTATGGCTACACCTTC.

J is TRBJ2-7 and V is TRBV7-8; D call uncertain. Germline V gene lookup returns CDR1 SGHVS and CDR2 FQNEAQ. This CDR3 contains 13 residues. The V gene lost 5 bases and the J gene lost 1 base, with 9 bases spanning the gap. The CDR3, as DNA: TGTGCCAGCAGCGTAAGTACTTCCTACGAGCAGTACTTC. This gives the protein CASSVSTSYEQYF.

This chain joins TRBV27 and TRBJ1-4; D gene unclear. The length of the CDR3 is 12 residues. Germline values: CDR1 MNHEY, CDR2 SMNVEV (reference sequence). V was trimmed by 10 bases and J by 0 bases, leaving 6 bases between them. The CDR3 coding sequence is TGTGCCACCAAGGCAACTAATGAAAAACTGTTTTTT. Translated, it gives CATKATNEKLFF.

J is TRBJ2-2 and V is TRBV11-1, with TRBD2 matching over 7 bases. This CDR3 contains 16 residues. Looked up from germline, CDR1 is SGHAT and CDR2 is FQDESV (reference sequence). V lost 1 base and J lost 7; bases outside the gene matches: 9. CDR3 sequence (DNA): TGTGCCAGCAGCTTAGATCCGGGAGGACGGGTCGGGGAGCTGTTTTTT. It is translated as CASSLDPGGRVGELFF.

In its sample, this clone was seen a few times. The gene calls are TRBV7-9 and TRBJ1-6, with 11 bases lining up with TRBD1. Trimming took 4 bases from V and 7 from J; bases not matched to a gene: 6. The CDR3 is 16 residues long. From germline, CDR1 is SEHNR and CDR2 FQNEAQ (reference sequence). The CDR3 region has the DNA TGTGCCAGCAGCTCCCCCGGGACAGGGGGGAATTCACCCCTCCACTTT. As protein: CASSSPGTGGNSPLHF.